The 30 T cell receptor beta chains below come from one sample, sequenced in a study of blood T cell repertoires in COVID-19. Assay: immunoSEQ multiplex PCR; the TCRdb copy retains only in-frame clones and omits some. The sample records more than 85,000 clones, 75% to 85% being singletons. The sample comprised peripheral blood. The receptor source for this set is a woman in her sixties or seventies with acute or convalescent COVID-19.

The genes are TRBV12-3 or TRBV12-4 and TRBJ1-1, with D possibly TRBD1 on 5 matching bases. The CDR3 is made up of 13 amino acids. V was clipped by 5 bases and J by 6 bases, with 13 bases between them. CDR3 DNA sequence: TGTGCCAGCAGTATCGACAGTCGTCCTGAAGCTTTCTTT. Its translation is CASSIDSRPEAFF.

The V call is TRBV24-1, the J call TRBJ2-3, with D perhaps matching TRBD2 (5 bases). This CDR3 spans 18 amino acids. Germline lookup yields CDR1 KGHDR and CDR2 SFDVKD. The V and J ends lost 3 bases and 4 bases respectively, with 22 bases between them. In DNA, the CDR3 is TGTGCCACCAGTGATCCAAGTGGTAGGGAGAGGGTACCAGATACGCAGTATTTT. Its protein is CATSDPSGRERVPDTQYF.

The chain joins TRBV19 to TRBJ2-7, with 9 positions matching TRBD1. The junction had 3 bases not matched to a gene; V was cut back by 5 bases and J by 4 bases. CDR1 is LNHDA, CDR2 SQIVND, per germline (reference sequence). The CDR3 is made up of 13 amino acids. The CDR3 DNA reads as TGTGCCAGTAGTGCCGGACAGGGGTACGAGCAGTACTTC. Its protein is CASSAGQGYEQYF.

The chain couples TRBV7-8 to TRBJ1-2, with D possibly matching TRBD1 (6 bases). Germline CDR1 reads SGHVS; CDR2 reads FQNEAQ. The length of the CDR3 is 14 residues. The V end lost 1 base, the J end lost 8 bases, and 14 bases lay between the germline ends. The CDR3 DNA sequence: TGTGCCAGCAGCTTAGACAGGGTAGTGGGCGGCTACACCTTC. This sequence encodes CASSLDRVVGGYTF.

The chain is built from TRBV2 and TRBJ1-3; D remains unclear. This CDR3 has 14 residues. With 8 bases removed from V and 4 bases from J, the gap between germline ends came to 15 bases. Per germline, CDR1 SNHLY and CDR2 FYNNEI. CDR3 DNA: TGTGCCAGCGACGACTTCGGCCTGGGAAACACCATATATTTT. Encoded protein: CASDDFGLGNTIYF.

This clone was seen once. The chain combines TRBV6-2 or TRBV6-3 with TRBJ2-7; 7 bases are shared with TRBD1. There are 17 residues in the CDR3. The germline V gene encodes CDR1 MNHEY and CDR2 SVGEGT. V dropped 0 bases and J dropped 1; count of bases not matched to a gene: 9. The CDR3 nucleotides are TGTGCCAGCAGTTACTCGAGGTTTGAGGGGGCTTCCTACGAGCAGTACTTC. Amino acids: CASSYSRFEGASYEQYF.

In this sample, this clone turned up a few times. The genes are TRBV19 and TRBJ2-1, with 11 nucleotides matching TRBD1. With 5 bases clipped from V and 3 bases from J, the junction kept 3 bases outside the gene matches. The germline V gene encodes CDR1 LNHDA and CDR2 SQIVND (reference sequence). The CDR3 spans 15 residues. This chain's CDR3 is CASSSGQGVYNEQFF. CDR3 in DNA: TGTGCCAGTAGTTCGGGACAGGGGGTCTACAATGAGCAGTTCTTC.

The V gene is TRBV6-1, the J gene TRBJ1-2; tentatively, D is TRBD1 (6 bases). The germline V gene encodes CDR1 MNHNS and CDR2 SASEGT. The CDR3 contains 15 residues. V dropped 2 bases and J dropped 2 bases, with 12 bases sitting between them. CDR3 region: CASSEQPQGNYGYTF. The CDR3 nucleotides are TGTGCCAGCAGTGAACAACCGCAGGGGAACTATGGCTACACCTTC.

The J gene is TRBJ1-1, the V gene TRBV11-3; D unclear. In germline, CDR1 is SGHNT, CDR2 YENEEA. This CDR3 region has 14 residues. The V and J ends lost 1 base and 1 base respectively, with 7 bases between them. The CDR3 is CASSLAGRNTEAFF. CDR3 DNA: TGTGCCAGCAGCTTAGCAGGCAGGAACACTGAAGCTTTCTTT.

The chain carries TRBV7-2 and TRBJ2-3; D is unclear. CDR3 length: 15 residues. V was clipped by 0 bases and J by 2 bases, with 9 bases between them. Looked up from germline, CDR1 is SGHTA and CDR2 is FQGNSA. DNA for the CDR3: TGTGCCAGCAGCTTAGCGAGTAGATTCACAGATACGCAGTATTTT. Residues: CASSLASRFTDTQYF.

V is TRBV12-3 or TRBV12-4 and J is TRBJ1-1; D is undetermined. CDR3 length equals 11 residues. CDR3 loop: CSSRASTEAFF. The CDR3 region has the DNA TGTTCCTCGAGAGCGTCCACTGAAGCTTTCTTT.

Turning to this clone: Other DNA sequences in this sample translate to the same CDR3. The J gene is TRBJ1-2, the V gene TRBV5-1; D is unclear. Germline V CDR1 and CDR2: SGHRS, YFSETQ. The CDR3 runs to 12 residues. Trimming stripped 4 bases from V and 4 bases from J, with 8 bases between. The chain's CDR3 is CASSPGIYGYTF. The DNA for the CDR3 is TGCGCCAGCAGCCCCGGGATCTATGGCTACACCTTC.

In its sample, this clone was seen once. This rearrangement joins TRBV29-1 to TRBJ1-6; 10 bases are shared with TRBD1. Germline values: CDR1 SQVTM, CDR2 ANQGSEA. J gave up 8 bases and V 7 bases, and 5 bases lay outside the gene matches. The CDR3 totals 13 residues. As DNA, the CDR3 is TGCAGCGCCTCCGGGACAGGGGATTCACCCCTCCACTTT. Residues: CSASGTGDSPLHF.

The CDR3 nucleotides read TGTGCCAGCAGCTTAGAGGGGACAGGCCGGGGCGAGCAGTACTTC. Its protein product is CASSLEGTGRGEQYF. This chain links TRBV11-3 with TRBJ2-7, with 8 bases identical to TRBD1. V lost 0 bases and J lost 6; bases outside the gene matches: 7. CDR3 length equals 15 residues. Germline V CDR1 and CDR2: SGHNT, YENEEA.

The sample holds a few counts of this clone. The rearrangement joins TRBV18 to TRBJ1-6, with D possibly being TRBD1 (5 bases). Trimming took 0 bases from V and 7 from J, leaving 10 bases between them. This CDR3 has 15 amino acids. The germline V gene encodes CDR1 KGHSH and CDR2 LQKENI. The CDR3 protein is CASSPPPGPNSPLHF. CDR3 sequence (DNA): TGTGCCAGCTCACCACCCCCAGGGCCAAATTCACCCCTCCACTTT.

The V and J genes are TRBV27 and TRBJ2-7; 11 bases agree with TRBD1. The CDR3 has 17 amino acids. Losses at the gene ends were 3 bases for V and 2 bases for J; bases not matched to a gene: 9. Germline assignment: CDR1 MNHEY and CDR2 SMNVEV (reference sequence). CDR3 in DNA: TGTGCCAGCAGTTTCCCCGGACAGGGGGCAAAGACCTACGAGCAGTACTTC. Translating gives CASSFPGQGAKTYEQYF.

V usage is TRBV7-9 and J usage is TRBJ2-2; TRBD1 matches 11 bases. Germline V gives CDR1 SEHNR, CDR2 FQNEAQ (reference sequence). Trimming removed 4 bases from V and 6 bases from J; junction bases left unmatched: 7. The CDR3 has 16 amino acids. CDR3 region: CASSWPGQGVSGELFF. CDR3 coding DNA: TGTGCCAGCAGCTGGCCGGGACAGGGGGTGTCCGGGGAGCTGTTTTTT.

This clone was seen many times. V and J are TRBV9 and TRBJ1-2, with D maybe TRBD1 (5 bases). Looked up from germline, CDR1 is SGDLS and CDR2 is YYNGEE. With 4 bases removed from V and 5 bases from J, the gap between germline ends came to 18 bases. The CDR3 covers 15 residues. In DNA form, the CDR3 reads TGTGCCAGCAGCACAACAGGAAGGGGATGGTATGGCTACACCTTC. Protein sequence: CASSTTGRGWYGYTF. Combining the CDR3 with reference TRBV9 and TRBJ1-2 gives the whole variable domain DSGVTQTPKHLITATGQRVTLRCSPRSGDLSVYWYQQSLDQGLQFLIQYYNGEERAKGNILERFSAQQFPDLHSELNLSSLELGDSALYFCASSTTGRGWYGYTFGSGTRLTVV.

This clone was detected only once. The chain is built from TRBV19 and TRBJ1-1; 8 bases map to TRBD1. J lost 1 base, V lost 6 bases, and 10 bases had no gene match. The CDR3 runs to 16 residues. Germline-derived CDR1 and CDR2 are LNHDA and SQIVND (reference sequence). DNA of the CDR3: TGTGCCAGTAGGCTTCTCTCAGGGACAGGGAACACTGAAGCTTTCTTT. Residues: CASRLLSGTGNTEAFF.

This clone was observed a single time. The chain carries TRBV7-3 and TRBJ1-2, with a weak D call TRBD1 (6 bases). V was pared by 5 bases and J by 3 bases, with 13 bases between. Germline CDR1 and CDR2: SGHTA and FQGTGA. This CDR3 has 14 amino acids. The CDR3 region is CASSPTGTHYGYTF. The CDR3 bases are TGTGCCAGCAGCCCCACCGGGACACACTATGGCTACACCTTC.

In DNA, the CDR3 is TGTGCCAGCAGCCAAGACATAGGGGACTATGGCTACACCTTC. Translated, it gives CASSQDIGDYGYTF. The chain joins TRBV4-2 to TRBJ1-2; perhaps TRBD1 as D (5 bases). V lost 0 bases, J lost 3 bases, and 8 bases lay in between. The CDR3 totals 14 residues. The germline gives CDR1 LGHNA, CDR2 YNFKEQ.

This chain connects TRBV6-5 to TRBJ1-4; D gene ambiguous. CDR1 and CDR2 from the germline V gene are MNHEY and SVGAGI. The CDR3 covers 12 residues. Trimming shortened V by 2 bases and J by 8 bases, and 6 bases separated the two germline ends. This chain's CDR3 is CASSYPGEKLFF. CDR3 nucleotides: TGTGCCAGCAGTTACCCAGGAGAAAAACTGTTTTTT.

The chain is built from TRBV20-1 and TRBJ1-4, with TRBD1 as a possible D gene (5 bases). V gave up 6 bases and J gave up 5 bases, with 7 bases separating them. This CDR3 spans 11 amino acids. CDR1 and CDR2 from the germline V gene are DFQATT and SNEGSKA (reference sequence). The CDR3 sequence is CSATVNEKLFF. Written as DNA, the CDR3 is TGCAGTGCGACAGTGAATGAAAAACTGTTTTTT.

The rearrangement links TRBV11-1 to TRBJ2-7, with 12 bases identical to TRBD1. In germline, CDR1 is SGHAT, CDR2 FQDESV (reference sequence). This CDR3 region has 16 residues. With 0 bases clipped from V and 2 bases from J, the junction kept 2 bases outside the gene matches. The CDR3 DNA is TGTGCCAGCAGCTTAGCTGGGACAGGGGGCCCCTACGAGCAGTACTTC. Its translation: CASSLAGTGGPYEQYF. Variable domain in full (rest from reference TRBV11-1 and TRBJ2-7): EAEVAQSPRYKITEKSQAVAFWCDPISGHATLYWYRQILGQGPELLVQFQDESVVDDSQLPKDRFSAERLKGVDSTLKIQPAELGDSAMYLCASSLAGTGGPYEQYFGPGTRLTVT.

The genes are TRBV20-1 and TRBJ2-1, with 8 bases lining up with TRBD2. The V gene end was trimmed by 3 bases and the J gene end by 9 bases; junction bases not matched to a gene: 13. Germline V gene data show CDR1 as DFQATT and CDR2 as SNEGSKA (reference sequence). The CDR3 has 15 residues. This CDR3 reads CSASSGLGAGGEQFF. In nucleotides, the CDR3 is TGCAGTGCTAGTTCGGGACTAGGGGCTGGGGGTGAGCAGTTCTTC.

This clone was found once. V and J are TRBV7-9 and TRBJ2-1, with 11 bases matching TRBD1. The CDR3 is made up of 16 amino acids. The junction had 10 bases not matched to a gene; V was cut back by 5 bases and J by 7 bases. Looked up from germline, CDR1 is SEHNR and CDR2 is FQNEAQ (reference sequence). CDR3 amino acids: CASSRLLGQGANEQFF. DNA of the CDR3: TGTGCCAGCAGCCGGTTACTAGGACAGGGGGCTAATGAGCAGTTCTTC.

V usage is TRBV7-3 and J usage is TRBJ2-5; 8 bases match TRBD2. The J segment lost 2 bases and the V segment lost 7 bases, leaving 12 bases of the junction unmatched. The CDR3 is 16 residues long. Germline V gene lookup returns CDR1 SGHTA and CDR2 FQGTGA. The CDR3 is CASTPRGRGAQETQYF. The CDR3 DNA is TGTGCCAGCACCCCCCGGGGGCGGGGGGCTCAAGAGACCCAGTACTTC.

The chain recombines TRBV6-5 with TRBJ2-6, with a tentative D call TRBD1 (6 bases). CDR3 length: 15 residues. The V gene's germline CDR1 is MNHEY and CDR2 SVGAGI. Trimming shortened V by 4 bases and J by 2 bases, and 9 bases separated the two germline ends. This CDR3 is CASSFQGTGANVLTF. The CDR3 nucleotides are TGTGCCAGCAGTTTCCAGGGGACTGGGGCCAACGTCCTGACTTTC.

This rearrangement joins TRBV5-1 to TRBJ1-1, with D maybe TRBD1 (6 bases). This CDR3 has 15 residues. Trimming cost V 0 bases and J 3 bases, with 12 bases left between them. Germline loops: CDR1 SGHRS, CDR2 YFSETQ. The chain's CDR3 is CASSLGGGIYTEAFF. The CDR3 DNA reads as TGCGCCAGCAGCTTGGGAGGGGGTATCTACACTGAAGCTTTCTTT. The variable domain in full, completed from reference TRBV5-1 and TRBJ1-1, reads KAGVTQTPRYLIKTRGQQVTLSCSPISGHRSVSWYQQTPGQGLQFLFEYFSETQRNKGNFPGRFSGRQFSNSRSEMNVSTLELGDSALYLCASSLGGGIYTEAFFGQGTRLTVV.

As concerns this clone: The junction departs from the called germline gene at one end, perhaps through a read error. The DNA for the CDR3 is TGTGCCAGCAGGGGCACAGGGGGCGGACAGCCCCAGCGTTTT. This sequence encodes CASRGTGGGQPQRF. The chain recombines TRBV27 with TRBJ1-5; 9 bases align to TRBD1. In germline, CDR1 is MNHEY, CDR2 SMNVEV (reference sequence). The CDR3 is 14 amino acids.